This is a list of T cell receptor beta chains from one sample in a study of T cells after yellow fever vaccination. MiXCR, run by TCRdb on the 5' RACE reads, gives a single entry per CDR3 protein. Among hundreds of thousands of distinct CDR3 sequences listed, more than 3% were seen once. The sample was PBMCs, taken on the day of the yellow fever booster vaccination. The receptors originated from a man aged 18 to 29 who received the YFV17D yellow fever vaccine. Both conserved end residues are part of each CDR3. The order of the fields is V gene, D gene, J gene, clone size, CDR3 DNA, CDR3 protein. D genes are given only for firm matches. The size entry is marked missing in some rows and otherwise reads once, few, many or a size class.

TRBV6-2/TRBV6-3	.	TRBJ2-7	few	TGTGCCAGCAGACCACCCTCACTAGTCCTGCAACCCTACGAGCAGTACTTC	CASRPPSLVLQPYEQYF
TRBV5-1	.	TRBJ2-1	.	TGCGCCAGCAGGTTTGGCGTATACAATGAGCAGTTCTTC	CASRFGVYNEQFF
TRBV7-9	.	TRBJ2-7	many	TGTGCCAGCAGCCGGAGGACCGTCGAGCAGTACTTC	CASSRRTVEQYF
TRBV11-2	.	TRBJ2-2	.	TGTGCCAGCAGCCGCAGCGGAACCGTGAACACCGGGGAGCTGTTTTTT	CASSRSGTVNTGELFF
TRBV6-2/TRBV6-3	.	TRBJ2-1	many	TGTGCCAGCAGTGACTACTCCTACAATGAGCAGTTCTTC	CASSDYSYNEQFF
TRBV30	TRBD1	TRBJ1-5	.	TGTGCCTGGACAGGGGGCCACAATCAGCCCCAGCATTTT	CAWTGGHNQPQHF
TRBV7-2	.	TRBJ2-4	.	TGTGCCAGCAGCTTATGGCTGGGTGCAGCCAAAAACATTCAGTACTTC	CASSLWLGAAKNIQYF
TRBV29-1	.	TRBJ2-3	few	TGCAGCGGAAGAGGGTTGCTTGAGACAGATACGCAGTATTTT	CSGRGLLETDTQYF
TRBV7-9	.	TRBJ1-2	few	TGTGCCAGCAGCTTAAGGGAGGATGGCTACACCTTC	CASSLREDGYTF
TRBV5-8	TRBD2	TRBJ2-1	many	TGTGCCAGCAGCACTCTAGCGGGGCGGGGCAATGAGCAGTTCTTC	CASSTLAGRGNEQFF
TRBV21-1	.	TRBJ2-3	.	TGTGCCAGCAGCCCTCTGCCCCCCGGACTAGCGGGGATCACAGATACGCAGTATTTT	CASSPLPPGLAGITDTQYF
TRBV3-1	.	TRBJ2-5	many	TGTGCCAGCAGCCAAGAAGAAAGGCGATCCCAGTACTTC	CASSQEERRSQYF
TRBV5-1	.	TRBJ2-1	many	TGCGCCAGCAGCTTGGGTATATGGGAGGCGGTGCATGAGCAGTTCTTC	CASSLGIWEAVHEQFF
TRBV27	TRBD1	TRBJ1-3	few	TGTGCCAGCAGTGAACGACAGGGATTCTCTGGAAACACCATATATTTT	CASSERQGFSGNTIYF